Listed below are T cell receptor beta chains from one sample, sequenced in a study of PD-1 blockade in classical Hodgkin lymphoma. Produced via immunoSEQ multiplex PCR; TCRdb's table is partial and in-frame only. The sample carries more than 95,000 clones, roughly 89% recorded once. The sample consisted of peripheral blood mononuclear cells (PBMCs), taken before the fourth cycle of nivolumab. The receptors shown here come from a human donor with classical Hodgkin lymphoma. The CDR3 runs from the conserved cysteine through the conserved F or W. D genes are given only for firm matches. Rows give clone size only sometimes, using once, few, many, or a class for an expanded clone.

CDR3 length	V gene	J gene	D gene	clone size	CDR3 protein	CDR3 DNA
13	TRBV28	TRBJ1-2	TRBD1	NA	CASSIGTAYGYTF	TGTGCCAGCAGTATCGGGACAGCCTATGGCTACACCTTC
13	TRBV30	TRBJ1-2	NA	NA	CAWVQAGVGGYTF	TGTGCCTGGGTGCAGGCAGGGGTCGGTGGCTACACCTTC
17	TRBV4-1	TRBJ1-5	NA	NA	CASSQEGVGGSNQPQHF	TGCGCCAGCAGCCAAGAGGGAGTCGGGGGGAGCAATCAGCCCCAGCATTTT
14	TRBV28	TRBJ2-1	TRBD2	NA	CASSQTSQYNEQFF	TGTGCCAGCAGCCAGACTAGCCAATACAATGAGCAGTTCTTC
12	TRBV27	TRBJ2-3	TRBD2	NA	CASGRDFDTQYF	TGTGCCAGCGGGAGGGATTTCGATACGCAGTATTTT
15	TRBV11-2	TRBJ2-1	NA	NA	CASSLRRSSYNEQFF	TGTGCCAGCAGCTTACGGAGAAGCTCCTACAATGAGCAGTTCTTC
15	TRBV19	TRBJ2-3	TRBD2	NA	CASSSTSYGTDTQYF	TGTGCCAGTAGTTCGACTAGCTACGGCACAGATACGCAGTATTTT
24	TRBV27	TRBJ2-6	TRBD2	NA	CASSFIGGVWTSGINSSGANVLTF	TGTGCCAGCAGTTTTATTGGAGGAGTATGGACTAGCGGGATAAACAGCTCTGGGGCCAACGTCCTGACTTTC
14	TRBV4-1	TRBJ1-2	TRBD1	NA	CASSHLQGDYGYTF	TGCGCCAGCAGCCACTTACAGGGGGACTATGGCTACACCTTC
15	TRBV5-6	TRBJ2-2	NA	NA	CASSLLRMNTGELFF	TGTGCCAGCAGCCTCCTGCGGATGAACACCGGGGAGCTGTTTTTT
13	TRBV6-6	TRBJ1-2	TRBD1	few	CASSGTASYGYTF	TGTGCCAGCAGTGGGACAGCGAGCTATGGCTACACCTTC
15	TRBV6-4	TRBJ2-2	TRBD1	few	CASRRTGEGTGELFF	TGTGCCAGCAGACGGACAGGGGAGGGCACCGGGGAGCTGTTTTTT
14	TRBV6-5	TRBJ1-1	NA	NA	CASTYGEGNTEAFF	TGTGCCAGCACCTACGGGGAGGGGAACACTGAAGCTTTCTTT